The present TCR beta chain was sequenced within a study of T cell repertoires in cytomegalovirus infection. Via MiXCR, TCRdb re-called the reads, giving one row per CDR3 protein. Of hundreds of thousands of distinct CDR3 sequences listed, 30% to 40% are singletons. This CDR3 spans 13 amino acids. The germline V gene encodes CDR1 ENHRY and CDR2 SYGVKD. Trimming removed 7 bases at V and 0 bases at J, with 9 bases between. The table lists this clonotype with a few counts. The antigen is undetermined. The TCR originated in a human donor in good health (CMV status not recorded). Some clones in this sample may be carry-over from other donors' samples. The sequenced sample was cultured CD8+ T cells from PBMCs, obtained from culture after CMV antigen stimulation. The J gene is TRBJ1-1, the V gene TRBV10-3, with D uncertain. CDR3 nucleotides: TGTGCCATCACCCCGACCATGAACACTGAAGCTTTCTTT. It codes for CAITPTMNTEAFF.